Below are 14 T cell receptor beta chains sequenced from a single sample in a study of CD8+ T cells in alopecia areata. Treatment reported: oral pan-JAK inhibitor, 5-10 mg twice daily. Sequencing relied on a cDNA template that was reverse transcribed from extracted RNA. The repertoire was sequenced with immunoSEQ multiplex PCR; TCRdb's copy has only in-frame clones and lacks some. The sample holds 150,000 to 200,000 clones, about 54% seen once. The input for sequencing was CD4+ T cells sorted from blood, taken between weeks 55 and 65, from a patient treated with tofacitinib. The receptors come from a human donor with alopecia areata.

The chain couples TRBV7-6 to TRBJ2-1; a possible D gene is TRBD1 (6 bases). Per germline, CDR1 SGHVS and CDR2 FNYEAQ. Deletions cut 4 bases from V and 4 bases from J, with 14 bases between. The CDR3 is made up of 15 amino acids. The chain's CDR3 is CASSSGQFGYNEQFF. The CDR3 DNA reads TGTGCCAGCAGCTCAGGACAGTTTGGATACAATGAGCAGTTCTTC.

This sequence joins TRBV27 and TRBJ1-2, with 9 bases identical to TRBD1. The CDR3 is made up of 16 amino acids. The germline CDR1 and CDR2 sequences are MNHEY and SMNVEV (reference sequence). V shed 6 bases, J shed 5 bases, and the junction held 13 bases outside the gene matches. The CDR3 DNA reads as TGTGCCAGCAGCTTAAGCCCCCCCGGGACAGGGTATGGCTACACCTTC. As protein: CASSLSPPGTGYGYTF.

The table lists this clone with a count of one. The chain joins TRBV4-1 to TRBJ2-7, with no clear D. Trimming removed 3 bases at V and 3 bases at J, with 9 bases between. The germline CDR1 and CDR2 sequences are MGHRA and YSYEKL. The CDR3 spans 13 residues. This chain's CDR3 is CASSQNENYEQYF. Written as DNA, the CDR3 is TGCGCCAGCAGCCAGAACGAGAACTACGAGCAGTACTTC.

The gene calls are TRBV29-1 and TRBJ1-3, with D unresolved. The CDR3 totals 11 residues. Trimming removed 1 base at V and 9 bases at J, with 7 bases between. CDR1 SQVTM and CDR2 ANQGSEA come from the germline V gene. The CDR3 nucleotides are TGCAGCGTTGAAGGCGGGAGCACCATATATTTT. Protein: CSVEGGSTIYF.

The CDR3 bases are TGCAGCGTTTTATACAGGGACAGCAAGAACACTGAAGCTTTCTTT. Protein sequence: CSVLYRDSKNTEAFF. The rearrangement links TRBV29-1 to TRBJ1-1, with TRBD1 matching over 7 bases. The CDR3 is 15 residues long. V trimming: 5 bases; J trimming: 1 base; junction bases outside the gene matches: 10. The germline V gene encodes CDR1 SQVTM and CDR2 ANQGSEA.

V is TRBV30 and J is TRBJ2-3; 11 nucleotides agree with TRBD2. The germline V gene has CDR1 GTSNPN and CDR2 SVGIG (reference sequence). V lost 4 bases to trimming and J lost 5 bases; unmatched junction nucleotides: 8. The CDR3 loop spans 15 amino acids. DNA for the CDR3: TGTGCCTGGACCCTAGCGGGGGGTTACCGAGATACGCAGTATTTT. Translating gives CAWTLAGGYRDTQYF. The full variable domain, with the rest looked up from reference TRBV30 and TRBJ2-3, is SQTIHQWPATLVQPVGSPLSLECTVEGTSNPNLYWYRQAAGRGLQLLFYSVGIGQISSEVPQNLSASRPQDRQFILSSKKLLLSDSGFYLCAWTLAGGYRDTQYFGPGTRLTVL.

J is TRBJ1-5 and V is TRBV25-1; the D is unclear. Germline V gene lookup returns CDR1 MGHDK and CDR2 SYGVNS. The ends were cut back, 1 base at V and 5 bases at J, with 6 bases in the middle. The CDR3 extends over 13 amino acids. The DNA for the CDR3 is TGTGCCAGCAGTGAATCTCAGTATCAGCCCCAGCATTTT. Encoded protein: CASSESQYQPQHF.

The chain couples TRBV19 to TRBJ2-3, with 10 bases that match TRBD1. V was pared by 10 bases and J by 4 bases, with 5 bases of the junction left unmatched. Germline CDR1 LNHDA, CDR2 SQIVND (reference sequence). The CDR3 contains 13 residues. In nucleotides, the CDR3 is TGTGCCACCAAGACAGGGGGCGCAGATACGCAGTATTTT. It encodes CATKTGGADTQYF.

This rearrangement joins TRBV11-1 to TRBJ2-1; no definite D call. V lost 7 bases, J lost 0 bases, and 22 bases lay in between. Germline CDR1 reads SGHAT; CDR2 reads FQDESV (reference sequence). This CDR3 is built from 18 residues. CDR3 in amino acids: CASTALNSLSRSYNEQFF. CDR3 DNA: TGTGCCAGCACCGCTCTGAACTCCCTGAGTCGCTCCTACAATGAGCAGTTCTTC.

The V gene is TRBV27, the J gene TRBJ1-3; maybe TRBD1 (6 bases). The CDR3 totals 16 residues. V was clipped by 5 bases and J by 0 bases, with 14 bases between them. The germline gives CDR1 MNHEY, CDR2 SMNVEV (reference sequence). The CDR3 region has the DNA TGTGCCAGCAGTCCCCATGACAGGAACTCTGGAAACACCATATATTTT. Translation gives CASSPHDRNSGNTIYF.

The rearrangement uses TRBV5-1 and TRBJ1-1; D is uncertain. CDR1 is SGHRS and CDR2 is YFSETQ in the germline V gene. V lost 4 bases to trimming and J lost 0 bases, with 10 bases between them. There are 14 residues in the CDR3. The CDR3 loop is CASSPGVMNTEAFF. The CDR3 nucleotides read TGCGCCAGCAGCCCGGGTGTCATGAACACTGAAGCTTTCTTT. Full variable domain (rest looked up from reference TRBV5-1 and TRBJ1-1): KAGVTQTPRYLIKTRGQQVTLSCSPISGHRSVSWYQQTPGQGLQFLFEYFSETQRNKGNFPGRFSGRQFSNSRSEMNVSTLELGDSALYLCASSPGVMNTEAFFGQGTRLTVV.

The table lists this clone with a count of one. This chain joins TRBV7-9 and TRBJ1-2; no reliable D call. This CDR3 has 15 amino acids. Germline lookup yields CDR1 SEHNR and CDR2 FQNEAQ (reference sequence). Deletions cut 4 bases from V and 0 bases from J, with 12 bases between. CDR3 in DNA: TGTGCCAGCAGCTCCGGCCCGGGGACTAACTATGGCTACACCTTC. Amino acids: CASSSGPGTNYGYTF.

This chain connects TRBV6-1 to TRBJ1-2, with TRBD1 identical over 10 bases. The germline V gene has CDR1 MNHNS and CDR2 SASEGT. V gave up 2 bases and J gave up 4 bases; unmatched junction bases: 10. The CDR3 sequence is 17 residues long. The CDR3 nucleotides are TGTGCCAGCAGTGAAAATCTGAGTGGGACAGGGGTCTATGGCTACACCTTC. Its translation: CASSENLSGTGVYGYTF.

The chain couples TRBV29-1 to TRBJ1-1, with D perhaps matching TRBD1 (5 bases). V lost 7 bases, J lost 0 bases, and 12 bases lay in between. CDR1 and CDR2 from the germline V gene are SQVTM and ANQGSEA. The CDR3 runs 13 residues. CDR3 bases: TGCAGCGGCTCCAGGGTGATGAACACTGAAGCTTTCTTT. It yields the protein CSGSRVMNTEAFF.